The 12 T cell receptor beta chains below were found in one sample sequenced in a study of cytomegalovirus exposure and HLA in healthy donors. Primers for the PCR totalled 60 Vbeta and 13 Jbeta. Using immunoSEQ multiplex PCR, the repertoire was profiled, and TCRdb retains in-frame clones only, with some absent. This table has 180,000 or so clones, around 80% appearing once. The material sequenced was PBMCs. Receptors originate from a woman aged 25-40 years in good health and CMV-seropositive.

The J gene is TRBJ2-2, the V gene TRBV7-2; 7 positions agree with TRBD1. Germline values: CDR1 SGHTA, CDR2 FQGNSA. V gave up 5 bases and J gave up 2 bases; unmatched junction bases: 8. The CDR3 is 16 amino acids. CDR3 in DNA: TGTGCCAGCAGCCTAACTTACAGGGGCAACACCGGGGAGCTGTTTTTT. The encoded protein is CASSLTYRGNTGELFF.

This clone has a handful of counts. V is TRBV6-5 and J is TRBJ1-2; weak D call: TRBD1 (6 bases). The CDR3 loop spans 14 amino acids. Germline values: CDR1 MNHEY, CDR2 SVGAGI. Trimming pared 5 bases from V and 3 bases from J, leaving 13 bases between. The CDR3 DNA reads as TGTGCCAGCAGTCCTGACAGGAGAGACTATGGCTACACCTTC. It encodes CASSPDRRDYGYTF.

The CDR3 DNA reads as TGCGCCAGCAGCAAAGGCCAGGGCACAGATACGCAGTATTTT. It is translated as CASSKGQGTDTQYF. The V call is TRBV5-1, the J call TRBJ2-3; D ambiguous. This CDR3 has 14 amino acids. Between the trimmed V and J ends, which lost 4 bases and 1 base, there was a span of 10 bases. CDR1 and CDR2 from the germline V gene are SGHRS and YFSETQ.

This clone has more than one count but fewer than ten. This chain connects TRBV9 to TRBJ1-2; the match to TRBD1 covers 7 bases. The CDR3 is made up of 13 amino acids. The V segment lost 3 bases and the J segment 2 bases; nucleotides outside the gene matches: 1. Per germline, CDR1 SGDLS and CDR2 YYNGEE. The CDR3 DNA sequence: TGTGCCAGCAGCGAGGGACAGAACTATGGCTACACCTTC. Translation gives CASSEGQNYGYTF.

This rearrangement joins TRBV6-1 to TRBJ1-2; possible D gene TRBD1, 6 bases. Trimming pared 3 bases from V and 2 bases from J, leaving 16 bases between. Germline loops: CDR1 MNHNS, CDR2 SASEGT. CDR3 length equals 16 residues. In DNA, the CDR3 is TGTGCCAGCAGTGAGGTTTTTACAGGGACGAACTATGGCTACACCTTC. Residues: CASSEVFTGTNYGYTF.

The V gene is TRBV10-3, the J gene TRBJ2-5, with 12 bases identical to TRBD1. This CDR3 has 14 amino acids. Trimming at V came to 6 bases and at J to 5 bases, leaving 4 bases not matched to a gene. CDR1 and CDR2 (germline): ENHRY, SYGVKD. The CDR3 DNA follows: TGTGCCATCAGAGCCGGGACAGGGGGCGAGACCCAGTACTTC. It codes for CAIRAGTGGETQYF.

The chain couples TRBV6-5 to TRBJ1-2, with D perhaps TRBD1 (6 bases). CDR3 length: 12 residues. Germline CDR1 is MNHEY and CDR2 is SVGAGI. V was trimmed by 10 bases and J by 4 bases, leaving 13 bases between them. CDR3 region: CANQDSRYGYTF. Written as DNA, the CDR3 is TGTGCCAACCAGGACAGTCGCTATGGCTACACCTTC.

The V gene is TRBV7-9, the J gene TRBJ2-7, with TRBD1 matching 7 bases. CDR1 is SEHNR, CDR2 FQNEAQ, per germline (reference sequence). This CDR3 comprises 15 residues. V lost 5 bases to trimming and J lost 4 bases; unmatched junction nucleotides: 11. CDR3 sequence reads: CASSPDRDRNYEQYF. The CDR3 DNA sequence: TGTGCCAGCAGCCCCGATCGGGACAGAAATTACGAGCAGTACTTC.

This clone was seen more than once but under ten times. V usage is TRBV5-6 and J usage is TRBJ2-1; D may be TRBD1 (5 bases). Germline CDR1 reads SGHDT; CDR2 reads YYEEEE. This CDR3 comprises 17 residues. V was clipped by 3 bases and J by 0 bases, with 16 bases between them. The CDR3 loop is CASSYKRQILSYNEQFF. CDR3 sequence (DNA): TGTGCCAGCAGCTATAAAAGACAGATCCTCTCCTACAATGAGCAGTTCTTC.

This clone was seen once. The chain joins TRBV7-8 to TRBJ1-1; D perhaps matches TRBD1 (5 bases). The CDR3 consists of 14 residues. V was clipped by 2 bases and J by 3 bases, with 10 bases between them. From germline, CDR1 is SGHVS and CDR2 FQNEAQ. The chain's CDR3 is CASSLQGVYTEAFF. CDR3 bases: TGTGCCAGCAGCTTACAAGGGGTGTACACTGAAGCTTTCTTT.

Written as DNA, the CDR3 is TGTGCCAGCAGCTATCAACTAGCGGTCTACAATGAGCAGTTCTTC. Translation: CASSYQLAVYNEQFF. V is TRBV7-8 and J is TRBJ2-1; 8 nucleotides align to TRBD2. Losses at the gene ends were 4 bases for V and 3 bases for J; bases not matched to a gene: 5. The CDR3 spans 15 residues. Germline assignment: CDR1 SGHVS and CDR2 FQNEAQ.

About this clone itself: The same CDR3 arises from other DNA sequences in this sample as well. This chain joins TRBV7-2 and TRBJ1-2; TRBD1 is a possible D gene (5 bases). Per germline, CDR1 SGHTA and CDR2 FQGNSA. V dropped 1 base and J dropped 2 bases, with 5 bases sitting between them. The CDR3 covers 13 residues. DNA for the CDR3: TGTGCCAGCAGCTTAGGGGGCAACTATGGCTACACCTTC. As protein: CASSLGGNYGYTF.